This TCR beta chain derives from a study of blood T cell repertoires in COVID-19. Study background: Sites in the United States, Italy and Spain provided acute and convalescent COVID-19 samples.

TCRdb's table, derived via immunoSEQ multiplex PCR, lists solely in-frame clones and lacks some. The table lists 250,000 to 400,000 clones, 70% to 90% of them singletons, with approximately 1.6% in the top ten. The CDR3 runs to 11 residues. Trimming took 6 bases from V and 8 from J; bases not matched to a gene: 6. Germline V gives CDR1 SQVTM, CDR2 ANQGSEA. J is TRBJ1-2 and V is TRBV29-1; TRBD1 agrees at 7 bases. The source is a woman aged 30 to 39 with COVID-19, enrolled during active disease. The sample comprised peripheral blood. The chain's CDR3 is CSVRDRQGYTF. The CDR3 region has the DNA TGCAGCGTGAGGGACAGACAAGGCTACACCTTC.